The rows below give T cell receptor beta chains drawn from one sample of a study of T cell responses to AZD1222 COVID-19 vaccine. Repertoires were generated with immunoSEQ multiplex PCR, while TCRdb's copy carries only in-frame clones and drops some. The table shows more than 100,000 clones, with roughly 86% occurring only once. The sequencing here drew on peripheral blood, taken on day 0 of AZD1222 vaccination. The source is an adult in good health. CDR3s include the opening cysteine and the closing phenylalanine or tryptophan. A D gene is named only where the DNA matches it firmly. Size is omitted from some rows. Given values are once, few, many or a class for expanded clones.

TGTGCCAGCAGTTACTCTGGGACAGCCGCTAACTATGGCTACACCTTC,CASSYSGTAANYGYTF,NA,TRBJ1-2,TRBV6-5,TRBD1
TGTGCCAGCAGCGTTGGAGGTGGGAATTCACCCCTCCACTTT,CASSVGGGNSPLHF,once,TRBJ1-6,TRBV9,NA
TGTGCCAGCAGCCAGGGGGGGGCGGGGACAGATACGCAGTATTTT,CASSQGGAGTDTQYF,NA,TRBJ2-3,TRBV5-4,NA
TGTGCCAGCAGCCTCTCAGGGGATCAGCCCCAGCATTTT,CASSLSGDQPQHF,NA,TRBJ1-5,TRBV3-1/TRBV3-2,NA
TGCGCCAGCAGCCAAGGGGCGGGGGGAGCGCGCGAGCAGTACTTC,CASSQGAGGAREQYF,NA,TRBJ2-7,TRBV4-1,TRBD2
TGTGCCACCAGCCAAACAGGGCCCGGAAACTATGGCTGCACCTTC,CATSQTGPGNYGCTF,NA,TRBJ1-2,TRBV24-1,NA
TGTGCCAGCAGTTACTCGATTGGAGGGGGCCATGGCTACACCTTC,CASSYSIGGGHGYTF,NA,TRBJ1-2,TRBV6-2/TRBV6-3,TRBD1
TGTGCCAGCTCACCCCCGGGACTAGCGTACGAGCAGTACTTC,CASSPPGLAYEQYF,NA,TRBJ2-7,TRBV18,TRBD2
TGTGCCAGCAGTGAAGCGTACGGGAGCGGGGATGAGCAGTTCTTC,CASSEAYGSGDEQFF,NA,TRBJ2-1,TRBV6-1,TRBD2
TGTGCCAGCAGTGCCCTAGCGGGGGGGCTGGGAGATACGCAGTATTTT,CASSALAGGLGDTQYF,few,TRBJ2-3,TRBV2,TRBD2
TGTGCCTGGAGGAGGGGGCCCAGCTCCTACGAGCAGTACTTC,CAWRRGPSSYEQYF,NA,TRBJ2-7,TRBV30,TRBD1
TGTGCCAGTAGTCTCCGGGGAGGACCGTACACCGGGGAGCTGTTTTTT,CASSLRGGPYTGELFF,NA,TRBJ2-2,TRBV19,NA
TGCGCCAGCACCCAGGACGGCAACGAGCAGTACTTC,CASTQDGNEQYF,NA,TRBJ2-7,TRBV10-2,NA
TGTGCCAGCCTTAGCAGCCCAGATACGCAGTATTTT,CASLSSPDTQYF,NA,TRBJ2-3,TRBV2,NA
TGTGCCAGCAGTGAACAGGGTGGTAACTATGGCTACACCTTC,CASSEQGGNYGYTF,NA,TRBJ1-2,TRBV2,NA
TGTGCCAGCAGCCAAGATAACTATGGCTACACCTTC,CASSQDNYGYTF,NA,TRBJ1-2,TRBV4-2,NA
TGTGCCAGTAACCCGGACTATAACACAGATACGCAGTATTTT,CASNPDYNTDTQYF,NA,TRBJ2-3,TRBV19,NA
TGTGCCAGCAGCCCAACCACTTCTAACTATGGCTACACCTTC,CASSPTTSNYGYTF,NA,TRBJ1-2,TRBV6-5,NA
TGTGCCAGCAGCCAAGAGGGGTCCTACGAGCAGTACTTC,CASSQEGSYEQYF,NA,TRBJ2-7,TRBV3-1/TRBV3-2,NA
TGTGCCAGCAGCACCCGGACGCTCGAAGGAGAAAAACTGTTTTTT,CASSTRTLEGEKLFF,NA,TRBJ1-4,TRBV7-9,NA
TGCGCCAGCAGTCCATTGACGGGATTCAAGTATGGCTACACCTTC,CASSPLTGFKYGYTF,NA,TRBJ1-2,TRBV10-2,NA
TGTGCCAGCGGCCTGGTTAACTATGGCTACACCTTC,CASGLVNYGYTF,NA,TRBJ1-2,TRBV6-2/TRBV6-3,NA
TGTGCCACCAGATCCGTAACAGGGAAGGAAAACACCATATATTTT,CATRSVTGKENTIYF,NA,TRBJ1-3,TRBV24-1,NA
TGTGCCAGCAGCCAACCTAGGGGCCGAACTAATGAAAAACTGTTTTTT,CASSQPRGRTNEKLFF,NA,TRBJ1-4,TRBV7-9,NA
TGTGCCAGCAGTTTAGGTAGCACAGATACGCAGTATTTT,CASSLGSTDTQYF,NA,TRBJ2-3,TRBV12-3/TRBV12-4,NA
TGTGCCAGCAGCTTAGCAACGGGCCAGGGGGGCACAGATACGCAGTATTTT,CASSLATGQGGTDTQYF,NA,TRBJ2-3,TRBV7-9,TRBD1
TGCGCCAGCAGCCAAGGGGCAGGGCGGTACCACGAGCAGTACTTC,CASSQGAGRYHEQYF,NA,TRBJ2-7,TRBV5-1,NA
TGTGCCAGCAGCCCGGCAGGGGAGGCCTATGGCTACACCTTC,CASSPAGEAYGYTF,NA,TRBJ1-2,TRBV5-4,NA